Presented here are 13 T cell receptor beta chains from one specimen sequenced in a study of identical twins (dated by TCRdb to about 2016). Libraries were prepared through 5' RACE. For sequencing, an Illumina HiSeq 2000 was employed. The public sequencing data were trimmed at Q25 with fastp and processed into clonotypes with MiXCR by TCRdb, which kept only in-frame beta chains. Rows are unified per CDR3 protein, each entry keeping the most common DNA and genes. The sample table holds under 900,000 distinct CDR3 sequences, of which roughly an eighth were seen once. The ten largest clones take up about 1.5% of the sample. The sample was also reused in another study, on yellow fever vaccine responses in identical twins.

Source material: PBMCs. The receptor set was obtained from a woman under 30 in good health.

This clonotype was observed many times. The chain recombines TRBV12-3 or TRBV12-4 with TRBJ2-5; D is uncertain. The V end was cut by 5 bases, the J end by 2 bases, with 6 bases between. The CDR3 runs 12 residues. The CDR3 nucleotides read TGTGCCAGCAGTCGCCGGCAAGAGACCCAGTACTTC. Translated: CASSRRQETQYF.

The chain joins TRBV12-3 or TRBV12-4 to TRBJ2-3; TRBD2 matches 7 bases. The V and J ends lost 3 bases and 5 bases, in that order; junction bases with no gene match: 11. There are 16 residues in the CDR3. The CDR3, as DNA: TGTGCCAGCAGTTTCTTTGCGGGAGCCTGGATAGATACGCAGTATTTT. It codes for CASSFFAGAWIDTQYF.

In this sample, this clonotype turned up a few times. The rearrangement uses TRBV28 and TRBJ2-4, with D perhaps matching TRBD2 (6 bases). Trimming removed 4 bases at V and 0 bases at J, with 16 bases between. This CDR3 has 17 amino acids. Germline CDR1 and CDR2: MDHEN and SYDVKM. The CDR3 DNA follows: TGTGCCAGCAGTTCGGGACGGTCGGGAGTAGCCAAAAACATTCAGTACTTC. Amino acid sequence: CASSSGRSGVAKNIQYF.

This clonotype was seen a handful of times. The rearrangement uses TRBV2 and TRBJ2-2; 8 bases are shared with TRBD2. V trimming: 5 bases; J trimming: 5 bases; junction bases outside the gene matches: 7. This CDR3 comprises 15 residues. CDR1 SNHLY and CDR2 FYNNEI come from the germline V gene. The CDR3, as DNA: TGTGCCAGCAGTAGGATAGCGGGGATAACCGGGGAGCTGTTTTTT. This encodes CASSRIAGITGELFF.

Of note for this clonotype: A much more abundant neighbour one base away suggests this may be a read error. The genes are TRBV20-1 and TRBJ1-1, with TRBD1 as a possible D gene (5 bases). The CDR3 loop spans 9 amino acids. Germline V lookup: CDR1 DFQATT, CDR2 SNEGSKA (reference sequence). DNA for the CDR3: TGCAGTACCGACAGAGAGGCTCTCTTT. Residues: CSTDREALF.

In its sample, this clonotype was seen a few times. The chain carries TRBV6-1 and TRBJ2-1, with D unclear. V was pared by 1 base and J by 3 bases, with 7 bases between. CDR1 and CDR2 from the germline V gene are MNHNS and SASEGT. The CDR3 length is 14 residues. The CDR3 DNA is TGTGCCAGCAGTGAAGACTGGCTCTACAATGAGCAGTTCTTC. Protein: CASSEDWLYNEQFF.

The chain links TRBV10-3 to TRBJ2-6; D uncertain. Germline CDR1 and CDR2: ENHRY and SYGVKD. There are 17 residues in the CDR3. Trimming pared 7 bases from V and 0 bases from J, leaving 16 bases between. CDR3 sequence: CAITPDVVSSGANVLTF. The CDR3 bases are TGTGCCATCACTCCAGACGTGGTGTCCTCTGGGGCCAACGTCCTGACTTTC.

This clonotype appeared a few times. The rearrangement links TRBV5-5 to TRBJ2-2; 7 positions match TRBD1. J lost 4 bases, V lost 5 bases, and 11 bases had no gene match. The length of the CDR3 is 16 residues. Germline CDR1 SGHKS, CDR2 YYEKEE (reference sequence). The CDR3 DNA reads TGTGCCAGCAGTACTACACGGACAGGACCCACCGGGGAGCTGTTTTTT. Its protein is CASSTTRTGPTGELFF.

This clonotype was counted only a few times. J is TRBJ2-1 and V is TRBV7-9; TRBD2 agrees at 11 bases. Germline-derived CDR1 and CDR2 are SEHNR and FQNEAQ (reference sequence). Unmatched junction bases numbered 5, after V lost 1 base and J lost 9 bases. The CDR3 is made up of 15 amino acids. CDR3 loop: CASSLDSGRASEQFF. CDR3 coding DNA: TGTGCCAGCAGCTTAGATAGCGGGAGGGCCAGTGAGCAGTTCTTC.

This clonotype was seen a few times. V and J are TRBV12-3 or TRBV12-4 and TRBJ2-1; unclear D gene. Trimming stripped 3 bases from V and 9 bases from J, with 9 bases between. CDR3 size: 12 residues. For the CDR3, the DNA is TGTGCCAGCAGTTTTGTGGCTGGTGAGCAGTTCTTC. Translated: CASSFVAGEQFF.

This clonotype appeared a few times. V is TRBV5-5 and J is TRBJ2-3; 12 positions agree with TRBD1. Germline assignment: CDR1 SGHKS and CDR2 YYEKEE (reference sequence). The CDR3 consists of 17 residues. Trimming cost V 4 bases and J 2 bases; bases outside gene matches: 8. This chain's CDR3 is CASSQTGTGGPTDTQYF. The CDR3, as DNA: TGTGCCAGCAGCCAAACCGGGACAGGGGGCCCCACAGATACGCAGTATTTT.

This clonotype turned up a few times. The V call is TRBV20-1, the J call TRBJ2-1; 8 bases are a match to TRBD2. V was clipped by 3 bases and J by 6 bases; unmatched bases: 7. This CDR3 region has 14 residues. Germline lookup yields CDR1 DFQATT and CDR2 SNEGSKA (reference sequence). CDR3 bases: TGCAGTGCTAGGGGGTCGGGGGGGCCCAATGAGCAGTTCTTC. Protein: CSARGSGGPNEQFF.

This clonotype showed up just a few times. The chain couples TRBV10-3 to TRBJ2-3; D possibly corresponds to TRBD1 (6 bases). The CDR3 sequence is 13 residues long. The germline V gene encodes CDR1 ENHRY and CDR2 SYGVKD. The V end lost 7 bases, the J end lost 6 bases, and 14 bases lay between the germline ends. The CDR3 DNA is TGTGCCATCAAAGCGGCAGGGGAGGATACGCAGTATTTT. It translates to CAIKAAGEDTQYF.